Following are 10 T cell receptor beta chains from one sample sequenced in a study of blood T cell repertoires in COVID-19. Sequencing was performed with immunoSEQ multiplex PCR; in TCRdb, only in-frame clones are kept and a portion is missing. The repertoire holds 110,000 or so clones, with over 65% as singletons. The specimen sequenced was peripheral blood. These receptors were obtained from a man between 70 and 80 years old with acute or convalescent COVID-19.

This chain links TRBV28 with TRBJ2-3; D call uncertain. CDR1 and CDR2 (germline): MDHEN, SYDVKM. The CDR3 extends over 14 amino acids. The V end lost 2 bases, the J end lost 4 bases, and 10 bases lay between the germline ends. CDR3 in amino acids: CASSLNSYPDTQYF. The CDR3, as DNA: TGTGCCAGCAGTTTAAACAGCTATCCAGATACGCAGTATTTT. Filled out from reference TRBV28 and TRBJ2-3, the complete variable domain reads DVKVTQSSRYLVKRTGEKVFLECVQDMDHENMFWYRQDPGLGLRLIYFSYDVKMKEKGDIPEGYSVSREKKERFSLILESASTNQTSMYLCASSLNSYPDTQYFGPGTRLTVL.

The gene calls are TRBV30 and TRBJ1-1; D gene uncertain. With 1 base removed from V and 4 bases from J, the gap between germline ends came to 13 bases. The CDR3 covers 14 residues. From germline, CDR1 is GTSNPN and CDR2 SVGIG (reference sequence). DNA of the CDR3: TGTGCCTGGAGTGAAGAGCGTCCGGGCACTGAAGCTTTCTTT. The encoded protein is CAWSEERPGTEAFF.

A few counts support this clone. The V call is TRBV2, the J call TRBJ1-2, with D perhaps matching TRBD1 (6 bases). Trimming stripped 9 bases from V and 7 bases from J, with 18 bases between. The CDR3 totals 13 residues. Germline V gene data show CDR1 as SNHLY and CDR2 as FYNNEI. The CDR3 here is CASLMTGKVGYTF. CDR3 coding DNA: TGTGCCAGTCTAATGACAGGCAAGGTTGGCTACACCTTC.

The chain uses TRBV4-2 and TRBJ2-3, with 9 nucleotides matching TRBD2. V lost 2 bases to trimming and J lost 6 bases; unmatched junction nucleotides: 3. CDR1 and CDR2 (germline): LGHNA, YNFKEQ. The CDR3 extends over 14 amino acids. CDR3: CASSQLAGSDTQYF. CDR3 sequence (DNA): TGTGCCAGCAGCCAACTAGCGGGGTCGGATACGCAGTATTTT.

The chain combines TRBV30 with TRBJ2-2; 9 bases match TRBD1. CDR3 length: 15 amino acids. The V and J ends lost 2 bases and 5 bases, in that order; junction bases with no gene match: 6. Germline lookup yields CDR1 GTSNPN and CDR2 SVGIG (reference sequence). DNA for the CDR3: TGTGCCTGGAGTAAACCGGGACAGGGTACCGGGGAGCTGTTTTTT. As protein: CAWSKPGQGTGELFF.

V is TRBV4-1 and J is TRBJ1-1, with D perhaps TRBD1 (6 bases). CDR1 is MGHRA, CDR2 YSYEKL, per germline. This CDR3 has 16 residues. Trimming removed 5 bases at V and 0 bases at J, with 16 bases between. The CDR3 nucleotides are TGCGCCAGCAGCACCCCCTCTCGACAGGTGAACACTGAAGCTTTCTTT. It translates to CASSTPSRQVNTEAFF.

This chain's CDR3 is CASSHFQGGETQYF. DNA of the CDR3: TGCGCCAGCAGCCACTTCCAGGGAGGTGAGACCCAGTACTTC. The chain combines TRBV4-1 with TRBJ2-5; D is possibly TRBD2 (6 bases). Germline CDR1 reads MGHRA; CDR2 reads YSYEKL. This CDR3 spans 14 amino acids. V shed 3 bases and J shed 5 bases, with 13 bases lying between them.

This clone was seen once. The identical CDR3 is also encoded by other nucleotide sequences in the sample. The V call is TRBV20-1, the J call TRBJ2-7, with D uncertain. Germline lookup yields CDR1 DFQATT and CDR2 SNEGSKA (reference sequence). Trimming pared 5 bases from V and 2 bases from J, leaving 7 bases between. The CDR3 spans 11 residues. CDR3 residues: CSAPSPYEQYF. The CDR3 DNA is TGCAGTGCTCCCTCCCCCTACGAGCAGTACTTC.

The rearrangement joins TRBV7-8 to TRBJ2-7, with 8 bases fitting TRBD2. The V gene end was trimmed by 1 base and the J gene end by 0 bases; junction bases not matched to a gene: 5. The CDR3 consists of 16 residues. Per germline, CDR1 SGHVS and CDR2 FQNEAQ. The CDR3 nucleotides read TGTGCCAGCAGCTTAGTCGAACTAGCGGTCTCCTACGAGCAGTACTTC. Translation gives CASSLVELAVSYEQYF.

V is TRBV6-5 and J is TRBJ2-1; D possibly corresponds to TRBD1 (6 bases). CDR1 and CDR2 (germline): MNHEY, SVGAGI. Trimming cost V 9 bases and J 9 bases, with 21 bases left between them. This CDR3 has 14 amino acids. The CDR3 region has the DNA TGTGCCAGTTCCTCGGGACACCTGTTGGGTGAGCAGTTCTTC. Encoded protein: CASSSGHLLGEQFF.